These 10 T cell receptor beta chains were all obtained from the same sample, sequenced in a study of shared clonotypes between healthy human individuals. The repertoire was sequenced with immunoSEQ multiplex PCR; TCRdb's copy has only in-frame clones and lacks some. The profile shows approximately 1.5 million clones, 95% to 99% of them singletons. Sequencing was performed on naive CD4+ T cells sorted from blood. Documented subset: CD45RA+ positively selected. Source of these receptors: a man younger than 40 in good health.

This clone was counted a single time. Other nucleotide sequences in the sample specify the same CDR3. This sequence joins TRBV5-1 and TRBJ2-3; D unresolved. The V and J ends lost 0 bases and 2 bases respectively, with 7 bases between them. Per germline, CDR1 SGHRS and CDR2 YFSETQ. This CDR3 comprises 14 residues. The CDR3 sequence is CASSLGSHTDTQYF. The DNA of the CDR3 is TGCGCCAGCAGCTTGGGGTCGCACACAGATACGCAGTATTTT.

The chain couples TRBV6-5 to TRBJ2-7; 12 nucleotides match TRBD2. The CDR3 is 15 residues long. The V segment lost 5 bases and the J segment 0 bases; nucleotides outside the gene matches: 2. Germline CDR1 and CDR2: MNHEY and SVGAGI. The CDR3 nucleotides are TGTGCCAGCAGTCTAGCGGGAGGGCCCTCCTACGAGCAGTACTTC. It codes for CASSLAGGPSYEQYF.

The gene calls are TRBV7-2 and TRBJ2-7; 9 bases match TRBD2. V dropped 6 bases and J dropped 0; count of bases not matched to a gene: 6. This CDR3 has 15 amino acids. Germline CDR1 reads SGHTA; CDR2 reads FQGNSA. CDR3 amino acids: CASSTSSGNSYEQYF. As DNA, the CDR3 is TGTGCCAGCAGTACTTCTAGCGGGAACTCCTACGAGCAGTACTTC.

The chain couples TRBV2 to TRBJ2-7; 8 nucleotides align to TRBD1. Losses at the gene ends were 7 bases for V and 2 bases for J; bases not matched to a gene: 7. Germline-derived CDR1 and CDR2 are SNHLY and FYNNEI. The CDR3 spans 14 residues. This CDR3 reads CASTSDRGAYEQYF. The CDR3 coding sequence is TGTGCCAGCACCTCCGACAGGGGCGCCTACGAGCAGTACTTC. The complete variable domain, with remaining parts taken from reference TRBV2 and TRBJ2-7, reads EPEVTQTPSHQVTQMGQEVILRCVPISNHLYFYWYRQILGQKVEFLVSFYNNEISEKSEIFDDQFSVERPDGSNFTLKIRSTKLEDSAMYFCASTSDRGAYEQYFGPGTRLTVT.

V gene TRBV7-8 combines with J gene TRBJ1-3; D gene unclear. Trimming took off 1 base at V and 11 bases at J, with 15 bases between the two ends. Germline lookup yields CDR1 SGHVS and CDR2 FQNEAQ. The CDR3 contains 14 residues. The CDR3 sequence is CASSLGAGTQAIYF. CDR3 nucleotides: TGTGCCAGCAGCTTAGGTGCAGGCACTCAGGCCATATATTTT. The full variable domain, its missing parts supplied by reference TRBV7-8 and TRBJ1-3, is GAGVSQSPRYKVAKRGQDVALRCDPISGHVSLFWYQQALGQGPEFLTYFQNEAQLDKSGLPSDRFFAERPEGSVSTLKIQRTQQEDSAVYLCASSLGAGTQAIYFGEGSWLTVV.

The chain links TRBV14 to TRBJ2-1, with a weak D call TRBD2 (5 bases). Trimming stripped 0 bases from V and 7 bases from J, with 22 bases between. CDR1 is SGHDN, CDR2 FVKESK, per germline. The CDR3 runs 18 residues. This CDR3 is CASSQDIRGIYGPNEQFF. The CDR3 bases are TGTGCCAGCAGCCAAGATATCAGAGGGATCTATGGTCCTAATGAGCAGTTCTTC.

V gene TRBV11-3 combines with J gene TRBJ2-7; TRBD1 agrees at 7 bases. The CDR3 contains 13 residues. The V segment lost 5 bases and the J segment 3 bases; nucleotides outside the gene matches: 4. Looked up from germline, CDR1 is SGHNT and CDR2 is YENEEA. The CDR3 loop is CASSVRQGYEQYF. CDR3 bases: TGTGCCAGCAGCGTCCGACAGGGCTACGAGCAGTACTTC.

The rearrangement joins TRBV28 to TRBJ2-1; weak D call: TRBD2 (6 bases). Looked up from germline, CDR1 is MDHEN and CDR2 is SYDVKM. Trimming cost V 6 bases and J 10 bases, with 19 bases left between them. The CDR3 totals 14 residues. CDR3 amino acids: CASRPRRGGEEQFF. CDR3 in DNA: TGTGCCAGCAGACCCCGTAGGGGAGGAGAGGAGCAGTTCTTC.

The chain recombines TRBV28 with TRBJ2-7; 10 positions agree with TRBD1. Germline CDR1 and CDR2: MDHEN and SYDVKM. The CDR3 runs 21 residues. J was trimmed by 6 bases and V by 1 base; bases with no gene match: 24. The CDR3 nucleotides are TGTGCCAGCAGTTTATATGTTTTGGTTCGTAAGAACGGGACAGGGGCTCCCGAGCAGTACTTC. Its protein product is CASSLYVLVRKNGTGAPEQYF.

The V call is TRBV7-8, the J call TRBJ2-2, with TRBD1 as a possible D gene (6 bases). The CDR3 runs to 12 residues. Trimming took off 6 bases at V and 11 bases at J, with 13 bases between the two ends. Germline values: CDR1 SGHVS, CDR2 FQNEAQ. The CDR3 protein is CASRTGQVELFF. For the CDR3, the DNA is TGTGCCAGCAGGACGGGACAAGTCGAGCTGTTTTTT.